This T cell receptor beta chain came from a study of T cell repertoires in cytomegalovirus infection. About the study: Indicated by public TCR beta signatures were CMV infection and matching HLA type.

General study findings and limits: What dominated the ex vivo response were HLA-C-restricted CMV-specific TCR beta clonotypes. People with CMV and the relevant HLA were identified by cumulative public TCR beta family frequency.

TCRdb reanalysed the reads using MiXCR and keeps one entry per CDR3 protein. The table includes approximately 500,000 distinct CDR3 sequences, about 17% detected once. Only a few counts were recorded for this clonotype. The antigen is unknown. Germline CDR1 and CDR2: SQVTM and ANQGSEA. V lost 7 bases and J lost 10, with 19 bases in between. This CDR3 comprises 12 residues. This receptor was obtained from a human donor in good health (CMV status not recorded). Some clones in this sample may be carry-over from other donors' samples. The sequencing sample was made of CD8+ T cells from PBMCs. The V call is TRBV29-1, the J call TRBJ1-1, with D possibly being TRBD1 (5 bases). The CDR3 loop reads CSGAREGSGAFF. CDR3 nucleotide sequence: TGCAGCGGGGCCAGGGAAGGGTCCGGAGCTTTCTTT.